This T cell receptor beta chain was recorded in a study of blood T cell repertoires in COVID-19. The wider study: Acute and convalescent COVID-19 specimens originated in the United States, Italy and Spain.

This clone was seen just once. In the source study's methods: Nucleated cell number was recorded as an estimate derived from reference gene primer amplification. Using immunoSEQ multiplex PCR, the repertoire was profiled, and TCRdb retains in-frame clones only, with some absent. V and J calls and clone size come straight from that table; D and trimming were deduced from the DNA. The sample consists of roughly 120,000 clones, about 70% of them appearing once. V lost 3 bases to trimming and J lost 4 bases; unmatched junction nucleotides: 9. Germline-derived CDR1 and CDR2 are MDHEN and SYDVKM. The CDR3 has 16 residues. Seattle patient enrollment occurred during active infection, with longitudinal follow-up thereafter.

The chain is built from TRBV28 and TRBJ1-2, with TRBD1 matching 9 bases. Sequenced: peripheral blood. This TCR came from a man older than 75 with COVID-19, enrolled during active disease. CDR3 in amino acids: CASSFPWGQGSYGYTF. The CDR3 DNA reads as TGTGCCAGCAGTTTCCCCTGGGGACAGGGCAGCTATGGCTACACCTTC.